One and the same sample provided the 15 T cell receptor beta chains below, sequenced in a study of tumor and adjacent non-tumor tissue in lung cancer. The library came from three nested PCR rounds adapted from ARM-PCR protocols. TCRdb analysed the multiplex PCR reads with MiXCR anew, one entry per CDR3 protein. This table holds 76,000 or so distinct CDR3 sequences, about two thirds found once. The template was RNA from unsorted bulk tissue. What was sequenced was lung tumor tissue. These receptors all come from a woman in her seventies with non-small cell lung cancer.

This clonotype was detected ten times or more. The V call is TRBV5-1, the J call TRBJ2-5, with TRBD1 identical over 7 bases. Germline trimming cut 2 bases from V and 3 bases from J; bases unmatched to any gene: 7. The germline CDR1 and CDR2 sequences are SGHRS and YFSETQ. The CDR3 loop spans 15 amino acids. As DNA, the CDR3 is TGCGCCAGCAGCTTACTAACAGGGGCCGAAGAGACCCAGTACTTC. It is translated as CASSLLTGAEETQYF.

With respect to this clonotype: The conserved phenylalanine or tryptophan normally closing the CDR3 is absent here, so this likely arose from a read error. The chain joins TRBV29-1 to TRBJ2-2, with D unclear. V was clipped by 3 bases and J by 5 bases, with 13 bases between them. CDR3 length equals 14 residues. Germline V gives CDR1 SQVTM, CDR2 ANQGSEA. The CDR3 DNA reads as TGCAGCGTTGATTTCGCTAACTCAACCGGGGAGCTGTTTTGT. Protein product: CSVDFANSTGELFC.

A note on this clonotype: Relative to the germline gene, one junction end is altered; a read error may explain this. This chain links TRBV4-2 with TRBJ2-5; 9 bases match TRBD1. Looked up from germline, CDR1 is LGHNA and CDR2 is YNFKEQ. The length of the CDR3 is 15 residues. The CDR3 DNA reads as TGTGCCATCAGCCAATCCACAGGGGGCAAAAAGATCCAGTACTTC. Its translation: CAISQSTGGKKIQYF.

This clonotype was counted at least ten times. CDR3 protein: CAGGNTGELFF. DNA of the CDR3: TGTGCCGGCGGGAACACCGGGGAGCTGTTTTTT. This chain uses TRBV6-2 or TRBV6-3 with TRBJ2-2; no definite D call. V lost 11 bases to trimming and J lost 1 base, with 5 bases between them. The germline CDR1 and CDR2 sequences are MNHEY and SVGEGT. This CDR3 is built from 11 residues.

This clonotype has just a few counts. This may be a read error: a much more frequent sequence differs by one nucleotide. The CDR3 DNA reads TGTGCCAGCAGTGGGACGGGGGTTGGGGCCAACGACCTGACTTTC. Protein: CASSGTGVGANDLTF. The chain recombines TRBV6-1 with TRBJ2-6; possibly TRBD2 for D (6 bases). Germline V CDR1 and CDR2: MNHNS, SASEGT. This CDR3 has 15 amino acids.

In this sample, this clonotype turned up many times. This could be a read error, since a much larger clone is one nucleotide away. The rearrangement joins TRBV29-1 to TRBJ2-1, with 7 bases matching TRBD2. Germline V lookup: CDR1 SQVTM, CDR2 ANQGSEA. The CDR3 totals 11 residues. CDR3 sequence (DNA): TGCACCTGGACTAGCTACAATGAGCAGTTCTTC. It codes for CTWTSYNEQFF.

In its sample, this clonotype was seen many times. The chain employs TRBV28 and TRBJ2-7, with D possibly TRBD1 on 5 matching bases. Germline CDR1 reads MDHEN; CDR2 reads SYDVKM. Trimming left V 6 bases short and J 0 bases short, with 15 bases between. This CDR3 has 15 amino acids. The CDR3 region is CASRPTASISYEQYF. The CDR3 coding sequence is TGTGCCAGCAGACCGACAGCTTCCATCTCCTACGAGCAGTACTTC. Using reference TRBV28 and TRBJ2-7 for the parts outside the CDR3, the full variable domain is DVKVTQSSRYLVKRTGEKVFLECVQDMDHENMFWYRQDPGLGLRLIYFSYDVKMKEKGDIPEGYSVSREKKERFSLILESASTNQTSMYLCASRPTASISYEQYFGPGTRLTVT.

The table lists this clonotype with a few counts. The chain is built from TRBV7-9 and TRBJ1-2, with TRBD1 matching over 7 bases. With V trimmed by 4 bases and J by 4 bases, 9 bases remained unmatched. CDR3 size: 15 residues. CDR1 is SEHNR, CDR2 FQNEAQ, per germline (reference sequence). CDR3 nucleotide sequence: TGTGCCAGCAGCTCAACAGGGGTCGCCACCTATGGCTACACCTTC. It is translated as CASSSTGVATYGYTF.

Of note for this clonotype: A read error may account for a junction end that differs from germline. This sequence joins TRBV4-2 and TRBJ2-1; a weak D match, TRBD1 (5 bases). The CDR3 is 15 amino acids. CDR1 is LGHNA and CDR2 is YNFKEQ in the germline V gene. The CDR3 loop reads CATSQDWGRLNEQFF. CDR3 DNA: TGTGCCACCAGCCAAGATTGGGGCAGGCTGAATGAGCAGTTCTTC.

The chain employs TRBV11-2 and TRBJ2-1; D could derive from TRBD1 or TRBD2 (5 bases each). CDR1 and CDR2 from the germline V gene are SGHAT and FQNNGV. The CDR3 covers 18 residues. The germline V and J ends were trimmed by 4 bases and 1 base, with 20 bases remaining between them. In DNA form, the CDR3 reads TGTGCCAGCAGCTCCCAGAGGGGTAGCTTGAGATCCTACAATGAGCAGTTCTTC. As protein: CASSSQRGSLRSYNEQFF.

For this clonotype: The junction differs from germline at one of its ends, possibly a read error. The CDR3 reads CASSSQIGVRSYGYTF. In DNA form, the CDR3 reads TGTGCCAGTAGCTCCCAGATAGGGGTGCGGAGTTATGGCTACACCTTC. The chain links TRBV5-4 to TRBJ1-2; D might be TRBD1 (5 bases). The CDR3 spans 16 residues. Germline CDR1 SGHNT, CDR2 YYREEE (reference sequence). Looking up the rest from reference TRBV5-4 and TRBJ1-2 gives the full variable domain: ETGVTQSPTHLIKTRGQQVTLRCSSQSGHNTVSWYQQALGQGPQFIFQYYREEENGRGNFPPRFSGLQFPNYSSELNVNALELDDSALYLCASSSQIGVRSYGYTFGSGTRLTVV.

Of note for this clonotype: One end of the junction is discordant with germline, which a read error may explain. J is TRBJ1-4 and V is TRBV9; 7 positions agree with TRBD1. This CDR3 region has 15 residues. CDR1 and CDR2 (germline): SGDLS, YYNGEE. CDR3 residues: CVSEGQLTGGEKLFF. In nucleotides, the CDR3 is TGTGTCAGCGAGGGACAGCTCACTGGCGGGGAAAAACTGTTTTTT.

On this clonotype itself: Lacking the conserved final phenylalanine or tryptophan, this CDR3 likely reflects a read error. The chain has TRBV29-1 and TRBJ2-7, with unresolved D. The V gene's germline CDR1 is SQVTM and CDR2 ANQGSEA. The CDR3 length is 13 residues. The CDR3 DNA reads TGCAGCGTTAGGGCTAGTGCCTCCTGCGAGCAGTACTTA. Its translation is CSVRASASCEQYL.

This clonotype came up many times. V is TRBV29-1 and J is TRBJ1-3; no definite D call. The germline V gene has CDR1 SQVTM and CDR2 ANQGSEA. This CDR3 spans 14 amino acids. The V end was cut by 4 bases, the J end by 3 bases, with 13 bases between. The CDR3 DNA reads TGCAGCGTTGGATTTGGGAATCGTGGAAACACCATATATTTT. Amino acid sequence: CSVGFGNRGNTIYF.

This clonotype was picked up many times. A much larger clone lies one base from this, so it may be a read error. The chain joins TRBV11-3 to TRBJ2-5; D may correspond to TRBD1 or TRBD2 (7 bases each). The CDR3 spans 14 residues. Trimming took 5 bases from V and 7 from J, leaving 17 bases between them. Germline V gene sequence: CDR1 SGHNT, CDR2 YENEEA. The CDR3 bases are TGTGCCAGCAGCCCCCGGGGCAGGGGGGGGACCCAGTACTTC. Amino acid sequence: CASSPRGRGGTQYF.